The 10 T cell receptor beta chains presented below share a single source sample, sequenced in a study of graft-versus-host responses after intestinal transplantation. No antigens are known for them. Measured with immunoSEQ multiplex PCR; TCRdb has only the in-frame clones, and not every one. The data show some 70,000 clones, 87% seen once. The sample here was unstimulated CD8+ T cells sorted from spleen or lymph node cells, taken before transplant. The receptors shown here come from a human donor who was the organ donor for an intestinal transplant.

The rearrangement joins TRBV5-1 to TRBJ1-1; TRBD1 aligns across 9 bases. The CDR3 length is 14 residues. Germline trimming cut 3 bases from V and 5 bases from J; bases unmatched to any gene: 5. Per the germline V gene, CDR1 is SGHRS and CDR2 is YFSETQ. CDR3 amino acids: CASSSGTGFTEAFF. DNA of the CDR3: TGCGCCAGCAGCTCTGGGACAGGGTTTACTGAAGCTTTCTTT. The variable domain in full, completed from reference TRBV5-1 and TRBJ1-1, reads KAGVTQTPRYLIKTRGQQVTLSCSPISGHRSVSWYQQTPGQGLQFLFEYFSETQRNKGNFPGRFSGRQFSNSRSEMNVSTLELGDSALYLCASSSGTGFTEAFFGQGTRLTVV.

The chain has TRBV7-9 and TRBJ2-5; D gene ambiguous. Germline V CDR1 and CDR2: SEHNR, FQNEAQ (reference sequence). V lost 0 bases and J lost 5, with 13 bases in between. The CDR3 runs to 15 residues. Written as DNA, the CDR3 is TGTGCCAGCAGCTTAGCAGGCAGAGGTTTGGAGACCCAGTACTTC. It translates to CASSLAGRGLETQYF.

This clone appeared a few times. J is TRBJ2-1 and V is TRBV4-1; the D gene is possibly TRBD2 (5 bases). Germline assignment: CDR1 MGHRA and CDR2 YSYEKL. V gave up 3 bases and J gave up 10 bases, with 16 bases separating them. The CDR3 spans 14 residues. The CDR3 protein is CASSHIVREREQFF. CDR3 nucleotides: TGCGCCAGCAGCCATATTGTACGGGAAAGAGAGCAGTTCTTC.

CDR3 sequence reads: CSVPGQGFEAFF. CDR3 DNA sequence: TGCAGCGTTCCGGGACAGGGGTTTGAAGCTTTCTTT. The chain links TRBV29-1 to TRBJ1-1, with 10 bases aligning to TRBD1. The CDR3 loop spans 12 amino acids. The junction had 4 bases not matched to a gene; V was cut back by 5 bases and J by 7 bases. Germline V gene data show CDR1 as SQVTM and CDR2 as ANQGSEA.

The V call is TRBV30, the J call TRBJ1-2, with D maybe TRBD1 (5 bases). This CDR3 region has 13 residues. Trimming pared 0 bases from V and 2 bases from J, leaving 7 bases between. Germline values: CDR1 GTSNPN, CDR2 SVGIG (reference sequence). As DNA, the CDR3 is TGTGCCTGGAGTGTACAGGCCAACTATGGCTACACCTTC. Translating gives CAWSVQANYGYTF.

V and J are TRBV11-2 and TRBJ2-3; no firm D call. V was pared by 5 bases and J by 1 base, with 7 bases between. Per germline, CDR1 SGHAT and CDR2 FQNNGV. CDR3 length: 13 amino acids. The CDR3 loop is CASSPPGTDTQYF. CDR3 nucleotide sequence: TGTGCCAGCAGCCCCCCTGGCACAGATACGCAGTATTTT.

The chain uses TRBV10-2 and TRBJ1-2; 7 bases are shared with TRBD1. This CDR3 region has 13 residues. The V and J ends lost 7 bases and 7 bases, in that order; junction bases with no gene match: 9. Germline loops: CDR1 WSHSY, CDR2 SAAADI. CDR3 bases: TGCGCCAGCACGGTAGGGGGCTATCTTGGCTACACCTTC. It yields the protein CASTVGGYLGYTF.

This rearrangement joins TRBV7-6 to TRBJ1-4, with D uncertain. The germline gives CDR1 SGHVS, CDR2 FNYEAQ. The CDR3 runs to 15 residues. Deletions cut 1 base from V and 8 bases from J, with 14 bases between. DNA for the CDR3: TGTGCCAGCAGCTTAGGTTGGGGAGATGGGGAAAAACTGTTTTTT. This encodes CASSLGWGDGEKLFF.

J is TRBJ1-1 and V is TRBV27, with 8 bases matching TRBD1. With 4 bases clipped from V and 4 bases from J, the junction kept 5 bases outside the gene matches. This CDR3 spans 14 amino acids. From germline, CDR1 is MNHEY and CDR2 SMNVEV (reference sequence). The CDR3 reads CASSSGQGPTEAFF. Here the CDR3 DNA reads TGTGCCAGCAGTTCCGGACAGGGACCCACTGAAGCTTTCTTT.

This chain connects TRBV2 to TRBJ1-3, with D unresolved. The CDR3 runs to 17 residues. V lost 4 bases, J lost 0 bases, and 16 bases lay in between. Germline V CDR1 and CDR2: SNHLY, FYNNEI. The DNA of the CDR3 is TGTGCCAGCAGTGTTTCCCTAACGTCGGACTCTGGAAACACCATATATTTT. This encodes CASSVSLTSDSGNTIYF.